This T cell receptor (beta chain) was retrieved from a study of blood T cell repertoires in COVID-19. Method: immunoSEQ multiplex PCR; TCRdb's copy keeps in-frame clones and lacks some. This table has around 190,000 clones, more than 80% appearing once. Germline V CDR1 and CDR2: MNHNY, SVGAGI (reference sequence). After removal of 2 bases from V and 7 bases from J, the junction contained 2 bases not matched to a gene. The CDR3 loop spans 15 amino acids. All enrollees were about 18 to 100 years old and from 24 US areas. Cohort 3 recovery required two negative PCRs, clearance, or symptom resolution. This sequence joins TRBV6-6 and TRBJ2-2; 12 nucleotides match TRBD2. This TCR was recovered from a man aged 40-49 years who had recovered from COVID-19. Sequencing input: PBMCs or T cells enriched from blood (not recorded which). The CDR3 loop reads CASSYLAGGYGELFF. CDR3 nucleotide sequence: TGTGCCAGCAGTTACCTAGCGGGGGGGTACGGGGAGCTGTTTTTT.